This TCR beta chain was found in a study of cytomegalovirus exposure and HLA in healthy donors. Findings of the study overall: For most TCR beta V segments, an earlier analysis put the productive rate at about 87% or about 30% of the time.

Of note for this clone: The antigen is undetermined.

Trimming took off 3 bases at V and 0 bases at J, with 11 bases between the two ends. The germline V gene encodes CDR1 SEHNR and CDR2 FQNEAQ (reference sequence). The CDR3 consists of 15 residues. Amplification used 60 Vbeta primers and 13 Jbeta primers. Assay used: immunoSEQ multiplex PCR; TCRdb lists only in-frame clones, some missing. Its clone listing holds roughly 190,000 clones. Nominal health characterized the donors when sampled, though unrecorded immune exposures were likely. Sample: PBMCs. The sequence was collected from a man younger than 45 in good health and CMV-seronegative. The chain carries TRBV7-9 and TRBJ1-2; a possible D gene is TRBD1 (5 bases). CDR3 loop: CASSFLGGTNYGYTF. As DNA, the CDR3 is TGTGCCAGCAGCTTTTTGGGGGGGACTAACTATGGCTACACCTTC. The full variable domain, completed using reference TRBV7-9 and TRBJ1-2, is DTGVSQNPRHKITKRGQNVTFRCDPISEHNRLYWYRQTLGQGPEFLTYFQNEAQLEKSRLLSDRFSAERPKGSFSTLEIQRTEQGDSAMYLCASSFLGGTNYGYTFGSGTRLTVV.